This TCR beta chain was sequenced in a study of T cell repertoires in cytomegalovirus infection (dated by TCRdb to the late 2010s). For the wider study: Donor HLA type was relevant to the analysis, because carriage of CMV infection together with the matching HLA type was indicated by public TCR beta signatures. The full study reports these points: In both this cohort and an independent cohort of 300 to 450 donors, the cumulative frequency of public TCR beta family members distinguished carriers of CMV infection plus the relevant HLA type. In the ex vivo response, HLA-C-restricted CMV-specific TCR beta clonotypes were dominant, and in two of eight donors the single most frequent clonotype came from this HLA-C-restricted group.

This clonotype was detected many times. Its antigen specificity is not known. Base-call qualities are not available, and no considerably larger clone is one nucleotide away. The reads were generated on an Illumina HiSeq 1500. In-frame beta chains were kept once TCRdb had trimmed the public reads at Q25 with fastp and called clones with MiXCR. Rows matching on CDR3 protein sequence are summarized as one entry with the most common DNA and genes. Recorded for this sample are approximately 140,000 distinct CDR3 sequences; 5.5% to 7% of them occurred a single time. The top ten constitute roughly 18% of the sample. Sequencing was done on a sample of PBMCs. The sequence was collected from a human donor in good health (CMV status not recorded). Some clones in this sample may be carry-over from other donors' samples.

The CDR3: CASSPAPLTSGNTIYF. In nucleotide form, the sequence is TGTGCCAGCAGCCCCGCCCCACTTACCTCTGGAAACACCATATATTTT. The rearranged chain carries TRBV7-9 and TRBJ1-3, with no confident D gene call. The V and J ends are trimmed by 5 bases and 0 bases, leaving 14 bases between them. The germline V gene encodes CDR1 SEHNR and CDR2 FQNEAQ (reference sequence). The CDR3, from cysteine to phenylalanine, totals 16 residues. The read is trimmed to its CDR3 DNA, 48 bases read in frame from base 1.